The 24 T cell receptor beta chains given below trace back to one sample, sequenced in a study of beta chain features in type 1 diabetes. The authors reverse transcribed all of the isolated RNA, so sequencing captured expressed TCRB transcripts. This table comes from immunoSEQ multiplex PCR, and its TCRdb copy is limited to in-frame clones, with some not included. This sample yields 200,000 to 250,000 clones, of which under 13% are seen a single time; over 1% belongs to the top ten. Specimen: central memory CD4+ T cells from blood. The origin of the receptors is a man younger than 30 in good health.

Many counts were recorded for this clone. The rearrangement uses TRBV28 and TRBJ2-7; D gene unclear. Trimming cost V 6 bases and J 3 bases, with 15 bases left between them. The germline V gene has CDR1 MDHEN and CDR2 SYDVKM. The CDR3 contains 14 residues. CDR3 sequence (DNA): TGTGCCAGCAGCCCCACTGGCCTGCGCTACGAGCAGTACTTC. It is translated as CASSPTGLRYEQYF.

V and J are TRBV14 and TRBJ2-7, with D tentatively TRBD1 or TRBD2 (6 bases each). Trimming removed 4 bases at V and 3 bases at J, with 16 bases between. This CDR3 is 15 amino acids long. Looked up from germline, CDR1 is SGHDN and CDR2 is FVKESK. CDR3 in DNA: TGTGCCAGCAGCCGCCTCGGAGGGGGTAGCTACGAGCAGTACTTC. Protein sequence: CASSRLGGGSYEQYF.

The genes are TRBV30 and TRBJ2-1; 8 positions match TRBD2. Trimming cost V 0 bases and J 0 bases; bases outside gene matches: 4. The CDR3 has 16 amino acids. Per the germline V gene, CDR1 is GTSNPN and CDR2 is SVGIG (reference sequence). The CDR3 coding sequence is TGTGCCTGGAGTGTACGTCTAGCGGGCTCCTACAATGAGCAGTTCTTC. Amino acid sequence: CAWSVRLAGSYNEQFF.

The chain links TRBV7-2 to TRBJ2-4, with D possibly TRBD2 on 6 matching bases. The V gene lost 3 bases and the J gene lost 9 bases, with 15 bases spanning the gap. This CDR3 comprises 14 residues. Germline V gene lookup returns CDR1 SGHTA and CDR2 FQGNSA. The CDR3 sequence is CASSFGTDGGIQYF. DNA for the CDR3: TGTGCCAGCAGCTTCGGGACTGATGGCGGCATTCAGTACTTC.

The rearrangement uses TRBV2 and TRBJ2-1; no firm D call. CDR1 and CDR2 from the germline V gene are SNHLY and FYNNEI. The CDR3 is 13 amino acids. V was clipped by 1 base and J by 10 bases, with 11 bases between them. CDR3: CASSEVRQSEQFF. CDR3 DNA: TGTGCCAGCAGTGAAGTAAGACAAAGCGAGCAGTTCTTC.

The sample holds a few counts of this clone. This chain uses TRBV5-1 with TRBJ2-1; 8 bases are a match to TRBD2. The CDR3 contains 16 residues. V shed 1 base, J shed 5 bases, and the junction held 8 bases outside the gene matches. Germline loops: CDR1 SGHRS, CDR2 YFSETQ. CDR3 sequence reads: CASSLRPSGLDNEQFF. The CDR3 DNA follows: TGCGCCAGCAGCTTGAGGCCTAGCGGGCTCGACAATGAGCAGTTCTTC.

This chain links TRBV11-2 with TRBJ2-1; 9 bases agree with TRBD2. The length of the CDR3 is 14 residues. Germline CDR1 and CDR2: SGHAT and FQNNGV. V lost 3 bases, J lost 13 bases, and 10 bases stayed unmatched. The CDR3 DNA is TGTGCCAGCAGCTTCCCGAAGACTAGCGGCCTCCAGTTCTTC. It yields the protein CASSFPKTSGLQFF.

This chain uses TRBV28 with TRBJ2-1; D is uncertain. The CDR3 extends over 11 amino acids. The germline V gene encodes CDR1 MDHEN and CDR2 SYDVKM. The V gene lost 5 bases and the J gene lost 5 bases, with 4 bases spanning the gap. In nucleotides, the CDR3 is TGTGCCAGCAGTGCACACAATGAGCAGTTCTTC. It encodes CASSAHNEQFF. Full variable domain (remainder filled in from reference TRBV28 and TRBJ2-1): DVKVTQSSRYLVKRTGEKVFLECVQDMDHENMFWYRQDPGLGLRLIYFSYDVKMKEKGDIPEGYSVSREKKERFSLILESASTNQTSMYLCASSAHNEQFFGPGTRLTVL.

The genes are TRBV6-6 and TRBJ2-7; D possibly corresponds to TRBD2 (6 bases). Germline CDR1 MNHNY, CDR2 SVGAGI (reference sequence). The germline V and J ends were trimmed by 6 bases and 7 bases, with 16 bases remaining between them. This CDR3 is 13 amino acids long. CDR3 residues: CASSSRIADEQYF. In nucleotides, the CDR3 is TGTGCCAGCAGCTCACGGATAGCGGATGAGCAGTACTTC.

The J gene is TRBJ2-7, the V gene TRBV25-1; possibly TRBD1 for D (5 bases). The CDR3 consists of 15 residues. Germline values: CDR1 MGHDK, CDR2 SYGVNS. Trimming pared 7 bases from V and 0 bases from J, leaving 16 bases between. CDR3 DNA sequence: TGTGCCAGCAAAATTAGGACACTATTCTCCTACGAGCAGTACTTC. Its protein is CASKIRTLFSYEQYF.

This clone has only a few counts. The CDR3 DNA sequence: TGTGCCAGCAGCTTGGCTTATGGGGGGCAGTTCTTC. Amino acids: CASSLAYGGQFF. The chain combines TRBV7-9 with TRBJ2-1; possibly TRBD1 or TRBD2 for D (5 bases each). The CDR3 is made up of 12 amino acids. Germline V gene data show CDR1 as SEHNR and CDR2 as FQNEAQ (reference sequence). V dropped 3 bases and J dropped 12 bases, with 12 bases sitting between them.

This clone was observed a handful of times. The gene calls are TRBV7-2 and TRBJ2-1, with D possibly matching TRBD2 (5 bases). The germline CDR1 and CDR2 sequences are SGHTA and FQGNSA. Trimming shortened V by 5 bases and J by 0 bases, and 11 bases separated the two germline ends. The CDR3 contains 15 residues. In nucleotides, the CDR3 is TGTGCCAGCAGCCCTCAGCGGAGCTCCTACAATGAGCAGTTCTTC. Protein sequence: CASSPQRSSYNEQFF.

This clone was observed many times. This chain links TRBV10-3 with TRBJ2-4; unclear D gene. The CDR3 consists of 13 residues. Trimming pared 3 bases from V and 5 bases from J, leaving 8 bases between. Germline-derived CDR1 and CDR2 are ENHRY and SYGVKD. The CDR3 DNA reads as TGTGCCATCAGTGAACCCGGACAAAACATTCAGTACTTC. Translation gives CAISEPGQNIQYF.

This clone was picked up many times. V usage is TRBV30 and J usage is TRBJ2-4; TRBD2 agrees at 11 bases. This CDR3 contains 13 residues. The junction had 0 bases not matched to a gene; V was cut back by 2 bases and J by 6 bases. Germline lookup yields CDR1 GTSNPN and CDR2 SVGIG (reference sequence). The CDR3 is CAWSTSGRNIQYF. In nucleotides, the CDR3 is TGTGCCTGGAGTACTAGCGGGAGAAACATTCAGTACTTC.

This chain links TRBV5-1 with TRBJ2-5; 7 bases line up with TRBD1. The V segment lost 4 bases and the J segment 8 bases; nucleotides outside the gene matches: 14. Per the germline V gene, CDR1 is SGHRS and CDR2 is YFSETQ. The CDR3 length is 15 residues. The CDR3 loop reads CASSRGDSDLDTQYF. The DNA for the CDR3 is TGCGCCAGCAGCCGAGGGGACAGCGATCTTGATACCCAGTACTTC.

The CDR3 DNA sequence: TGTGCCAGCAGTGGTACAGGGTACACCTACGAGCAGTACTTC. Amino acids: CASSGTGYTYEQYF. The chain carries TRBV28 and TRBJ2-7; a weak D match, TRBD1 (6 bases). Germline-derived CDR1 and CDR2 are MDHEN and SYDVKM. The V and J ends lost 5 bases and 2 bases respectively, with 13 bases between them. CDR3 length: 14 residues.

This clone was seen only a few times. The rearrangement joins TRBV19 to TRBJ2-5; D is unresolved. Germline V gene data show CDR1 as LNHDA and CDR2 as SQIVND (reference sequence). The CDR3 spans 15 residues. Trimming removed 7 bases from V and 2 bases from J, with 17 bases in between. CDR3 coding DNA: TGTGCCAGTACCAAGGTGTGGGGTTCACAAGAGACCCAGTACTTC. Protein: CASTKVWGSQETQYF.

This clone has at least ten counts. The chain is built from TRBV6-6 and TRBJ2-7; D remains ambiguous. V was pared by 7 bases and J by 1 base, with 11 bases between. The CDR3 runs to 13 residues. The germline CDR1 and CDR2 sequences are MNHNY and SVGAGI (reference sequence). The CDR3, as DNA: TGTGCCAGCATGTTGGACGGTTCCTACGAGCAGTACTTC. It encodes CASMLDGSYEQYF.

This clone was detected ten times or more. This sequence joins TRBV7-2 and TRBJ2-2; D is uncertain. CDR1 is SGHTA and CDR2 is FQGNSA in the germline V gene. This CDR3 comprises 12 residues. Trimming left V 1 base short and J 6 bases short, with 3 bases between. The chain's CDR3 is CASSLDAGELFF. DNA for the CDR3: TGTGCCAGCAGCTTAGACGCCGGGGAGCTGTTTTTT.

This clone occurred many times. This chain uses TRBV11-1 with TRBJ2-2; a possible D gene is TRBD2 (5 bases). V was pared by 0 bases and J by 3 bases, with 8 bases between. CDR1 SGHAT and CDR2 FQDESV come from the germline V gene (reference sequence). The length of the CDR3 is 15 residues. CDR3 in amino acids: CASSLAGADTGELFF. The DNA for the CDR3 is TGTGCCAGCAGCTTAGCGGGAGCGGACACCGGGGAGCTGTTTTTT.

The genes are TRBV28 and TRBJ2-1, with 12 bases that match TRBD2. Per germline, CDR1 MDHEN and CDR2 SYDVKM. Trimming cost V 4 bases and J 9 bases; bases outside gene matches: 1. This CDR3 has 13 amino acids. Here the CDR3 DNA reads TGTGCCAGCAGTTCTAGCGGGAGGGTTGAGCAGTTCTTC. Amino acids: CASSSSGRVEQFF.

This chain uses TRBV5-1 with TRBJ2-7; 7 bases agree with TRBD2. Per germline, CDR1 SGHRS and CDR2 YFSETQ. With V trimmed by 4 bases and J by 2 bases, 9 bases remained unmatched. The CDR3 loop spans 15 amino acids. CDR3 in DNA: TGCGCCAGCAGCCTAACCGTTGCGGGGGCCTACGAGCAGTACTTC. It translates to CASSLTVAGAYEQYF.

The chain couples TRBV7-9 to TRBJ2-7, with D uncertain. Trimming took off 1 base at V and 1 base at J, with 8 bases between the two ends. CDR1 is SEHNR and CDR2 is FQNEAQ in the germline V gene (reference sequence). This CDR3 has 14 residues. CDR3 nucleotide sequence: TGTGCCAGCAGCTTAGGAGCAGTATCCTACGAGCAGTACTTC. It specifies CASSLGAVSYEQYF.

V usage is TRBV7-2 and J usage is TRBJ2-7, with 7 bases aligning to TRBD1. Germline V lookup: CDR1 SGHTA, CDR2 FQGNSA. V shed 5 bases and J 0 bases; nucleotides not matched to a gene: 7. There are 15 residues in the CDR3. The DNA for the CDR3 is TGTGCCAGCAGCCAACCGGGACAGAGCTCCTACGAGCAGTACTTC. Amino acids: CASSQPGQSSYEQYF. Looking up the rest from reference TRBV7-2 and TRBJ2-7 gives the full variable domain: GAGVSQSPSNKVTEKGKDVELRCDPISGHTALYWYRQSLGQGLEFLIYFQGNSAPDKSGLPSDRFSAERTGGSVSTLTIQRTQQEDSAVYLCASSQPGQSSYEQYFGPGTRLTVT.